One T cell receptor (beta chain) is described in this entry. Profiled with immunoSEQ multiplex PCR; TCRdb holds only in-frame clones, not every one. In the table there are roughly 700,000 clones, 88% of which are singletons. This sample was taken from a study of shared T cell receptors in the human thymus. This sample was shared with a second study, whose subject was human thymus T cells. That work states: Thymic material originated from resections removed in the course of corrective heart surgery.

The material sequenced was thymocytes. The TCR was taken from a boy under three years old with a congenital heart defect.

The CDR3 spells CASSQNSGSSYEQYF. Here the CDR3 DNA reads TGTGCCAGCAGCCAAAATAGCGGGAGCTCCTACGAGCAGTACTTC. The rearrangement uses TRBV5-4 and TRBJ2-7; 9 bases agree with TRBD2. V lost 4 bases and J lost 0; bases outside the gene matches: 5. Germline CDR1 SGHNT, CDR2 YYREEE (reference sequence). The CDR3 is made up of 15 amino acids.